This passage covers 16 T cell receptor beta chains from one sample sequenced in a study of CD8 T cells in ankylosing spondylitis. Whole-study findings and limits: Among TCR beta sequences, a motif of under ten highly homologous variants appeared characteristic of ankylosing spondylitis blood.

Antigens of these TCRs are unknown. TCRdb redid the calling of the 5' RACE reads with MiXCR, one entry per CDR3 protein. The repertoire holds hundreds of thousands of distinct CDR3 sequences, with about 10% as singletons. Sequencing used blood, either unsorted or a sorted T cell fraction (not recorded which). The receptors shown here come from a male donor with ankylosing spondylitis.

The rearrangement uses TRBV7-9 and TRBJ1-5, with TRBD1 matching over 9 bases. From germline, CDR1 is SEHNR and CDR2 FQNEAQ (reference sequence). Germline trimming cut 6 bases from V and 9 bases from J; bases unmatched to any gene: 6. This CDR3 has 13 residues. The CDR3 nucleotides are TGTGCCAGCAGTTCGGACAGGGGATGGCCCCAGCATTTT. This encodes CASSSDRGWPQHF. Full variable domain (rest looked up from reference TRBV7-9 and TRBJ1-5): DTGVSQNPRHKITKRGQNVTFRCDPISEHNRLYWYRQTLGQGPEFLTYFQNEAQLEKSRLLSDRFSAERPKGSFSTLEIQRTEQGDSAMYLCASSSDRGWPQHFGDGTRLSIL.

This clonotype was observed at least ten times. The V gene is TRBV7-2, the J gene TRBJ1-1; D is unclear. This CDR3 comprises 14 residues. The germline V and J ends were trimmed by 0 bases and 0 bases, with 5 bases remaining between them. Germline CDR1 SGHTA, CDR2 FQGNSA. Here the CDR3 DNA reads TGTGCCAGCAGCTTAGCAGCGATGAACACTGAAGCTTTCTTT. Protein product: CASSLAAMNTEAFF.

This clonotype has ten or more counts. The gene calls are TRBV6-5 and TRBJ1-2; D is ambiguous. The germline CDR1 and CDR2 sequences are MNHEY and SVGAGI. Trimming shortened V by 4 bases and J by 1 base, and 7 bases separated the two germline ends. The CDR3 totals 13 residues. CDR3 loop: CASSSWNNYGYTF. The CDR3 nucleotides are TGTGCCAGCAGTTCGTGGAATAACTATGGCTACACCTTC.

This clonotype appeared a few times. V usage is TRBV10-2 and J usage is TRBJ2-5; weak D call: TRBD2 (6 bases). This CDR3 is built from 14 residues. The V gene lost 8 bases and the J gene lost 2 bases, with 15 bases spanning the gap. Germline-derived CDR1 and CDR2 are WSHSY and SAAADI. CDR3 loop: CASLAASLQETQYF. The DNA for the CDR3 is TGCGCCAGCTTAGCGGCGTCACTACAAGAGACCCAGTACTTC.

This chain uses TRBV20-1 with TRBJ2-1, with D maybe TRBD1 (5 bases). The CDR3 is 10 residues long. V gave up 7 bases and J gave up 5 bases, with 6 bases separating them. From germline, CDR1 is DFQATT and CDR2 SNEGSKA (reference sequence). The DNA of the CDR3 is TGCAGTGTAGGGGACAATGAGCAGTTCTTC. Translated, it gives CSVGDNEQFF.

V is TRBV20-1 and J is TRBJ2-5, with 11 nucleotides matching TRBD2. The junction had 6 bases not matched to a gene; V was cut back by 4 bases and J by 5 bases. Germline lookup yields CDR1 DFQATT and CDR2 SNEGSKA (reference sequence). The CDR3 contains 14 residues. The CDR3: CSAITSGSFETQYF. CDR3 in DNA: TGCAGTGCTATTACTAGCGGGAGTTTCGAGACCCAGTACTTC.

The chain recombines TRBV6-6 with TRBJ2-7; the match to TRBD2 covers 7 bases. The CDR3 length is 13 residues. Losses at the gene ends were 6 bases for V and 6 bases for J; bases not matched to a gene: 8. Per the germline V gene, CDR1 is MNHNY and CDR2 is SVGAGI (reference sequence). The CDR3 here is CASSQGTTGEQYF. The DNA for the CDR3 is TGTGCCAGCAGCCAAGGGACTACGGGCGAGCAGTACTTC.

A few counts support this clonotype. The chain is built from TRBV27 and TRBJ2-1; D is undetermined. With 8 bases removed from V and 0 bases from J, the gap between germline ends came to 14 bases. The CDR3 contains 15 residues. Looked up from germline, CDR1 is MNHEY and CDR2 is SMNVEV (reference sequence). CDR3 loop: CASPQDGFSYNEQFF. Written as DNA, the CDR3 is TGTGCCAGCCCTCAGGACGGATTCTCCTACAATGAGCAGTTCTTC.

The CDR3, as DNA: TGCAGCTCTATGCGGGACAGTAGCACAGATACGCAGTATTTT. Amino acids: CSSMRDSSTDTQYF. The rearrangement uses TRBV29-1 and TRBJ2-3; D is possibly TRBD1 (7 bases). The CDR3 runs to 14 residues. Germline V gene sequence: CDR1 SQVTM, CDR2 ANQGSEA. Trimming removed 8 bases from V and 0 bases from J, with 15 bases in between.

This rearrangement joins TRBV20-1 to TRBJ2-3; D gene uncertain. V lost 3 bases and J 4 bases, leaving 11 bases between the germline ends. This CDR3 region has 13 residues. The V gene's germline CDR1 is DFQATT and CDR2 SNEGSKA (reference sequence). For the CDR3, the DNA is TGCAGTGCTAGTGGTGGGTGGTCAGATACGCAGTATTTT. Translation: CSASGGWSDTQYF.

This chain connects TRBV20-1 to TRBJ1-2; D is unclear. Germline V lookup: CDR1 DFQATT, CDR2 SNEGSKA (reference sequence). Trimming cost V 4 bases and J 0 bases, with 9 bases left between them. This CDR3 region has 13 residues. The chain's CDR3 is CSAIVQTNYGYTF. Here the CDR3 DNA reads TGCAGTGCTATAGTACAGACTAACTATGGCTACACCTTC.

Here the CDR3 reads CSRRSTGTLEAFF. CDR3 DNA: TGCAGTCGACGGTCGACAGGGACACTTGAAGCTTTCTTT. The chain has TRBV20-1 and TRBJ1-1; 7 positions match TRBD1. This CDR3 is built from 13 residues. Germline values: CDR1 DFQATT, CDR2 SNEGSKA (reference sequence). Trimming cost V 8 bases and J 7 bases; bases outside gene matches: 13.

The rearrangement uses TRBV25-1 and TRBJ2-7, with D possibly called TRBD1 or TRBD2 (5 bases each). The V end lost 1 base, the J end lost 3 bases, and 13 bases lay between the germline ends. Germline-derived CDR1 and CDR2 are MGHDK and SYGVNS. The CDR3 covers 15 residues. This chain's CDR3 is CASSESGARRYEQYF. The CDR3 DNA reads as TGTGCCAGCAGTGAATCCGGGGCTAGGCGCTACGAGCAGTACTTC.

This clonotype was recorded a few times. The chain uses TRBV27 and TRBJ2-3, with 9 bases that match TRBD2. V was clipped by 4 bases and J by 2 bases; unmatched bases: 10. The CDR3 contains 17 residues. Germline CDR1 and CDR2: MNHEY and SMNVEV (reference sequence). CDR3 coding DNA: TGTGCCAGCAGTTCGACCCGGACTAGCGTGTTCACAGATACGCAGTATTTT. This gives the protein CASSSTRTSVFTDTQYF.

This clonotype was detected many times. The V call is TRBV29-1, the J call TRBJ1-1; TRBD1 aligns across 7 bases. V gave up 2 bases and J gave up 4 bases; unmatched junction bases: 10. Germline-derived CDR1 and CDR2 are SQVTM and ANQGSEA. The CDR3 sequence is 15 residues long. The CDR3 is CSVERGMRGLTEAFF. The CDR3 DNA reads as TGCAGCGTTGAACGGGGGATGAGGGGGCTCACTGAAGCTTTCTTT.

The genes are TRBV24-1 and TRBJ2-3, with D tentatively TRBD2 (6 bases). The CDR3 runs 15 residues. The V end was cut by 6 bases, the J end by 4 bases, with 16 bases between. From germline, CDR1 is KGHDR and CDR2 SFDVKD. In DNA form, the CDR3 reads TGTGCCACCAGTCCAGCTAGCGTGAGCCCAGATACGCAGTATTTT. Translation: CATSPASVSPDTQYF.